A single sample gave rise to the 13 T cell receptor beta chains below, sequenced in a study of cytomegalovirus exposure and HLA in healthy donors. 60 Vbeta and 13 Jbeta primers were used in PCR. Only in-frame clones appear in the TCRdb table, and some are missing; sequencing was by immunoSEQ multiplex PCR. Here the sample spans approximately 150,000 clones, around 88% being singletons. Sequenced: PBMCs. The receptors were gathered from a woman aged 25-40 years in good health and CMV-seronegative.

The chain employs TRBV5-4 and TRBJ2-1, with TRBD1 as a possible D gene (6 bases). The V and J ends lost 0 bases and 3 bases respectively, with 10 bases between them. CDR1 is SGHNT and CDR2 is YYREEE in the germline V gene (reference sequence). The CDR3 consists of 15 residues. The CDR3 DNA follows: TGTGCCAGCAGCTTGGGGCAGGGGAGCTACAATGAGCAGTTCTTC. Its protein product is CASSLGQGSYNEQFF. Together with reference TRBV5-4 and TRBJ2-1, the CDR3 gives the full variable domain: ETGVTQSPTHLIKTRGQQVTLRCSSQSGHNTVSWYQQALGQGPQFIFQYYREEENGRGNFPPRFSGLQFPNYSSELNVNALELDDSALYLCASSLGQGSYNEQFFGPGTRLTVL.

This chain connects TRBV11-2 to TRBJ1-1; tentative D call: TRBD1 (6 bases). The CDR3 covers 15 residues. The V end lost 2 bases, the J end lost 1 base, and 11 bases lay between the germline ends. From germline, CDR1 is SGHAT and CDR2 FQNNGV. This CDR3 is CASSLSAGANTEAFF. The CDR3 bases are TGTGCCAGCAGCTTATCAGCAGGGGCGAACACTGAAGCTTTCTTT.

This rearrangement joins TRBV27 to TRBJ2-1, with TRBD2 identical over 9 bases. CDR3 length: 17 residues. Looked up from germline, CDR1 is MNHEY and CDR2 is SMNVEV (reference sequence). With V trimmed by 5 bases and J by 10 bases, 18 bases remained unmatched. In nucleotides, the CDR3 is TGTGCCAGCAGTCAGTCCCCGGTCCAGCGGGGGGTTATGGAGCAGTTCTTC. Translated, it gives CASSQSPVQRGVMEQFF.

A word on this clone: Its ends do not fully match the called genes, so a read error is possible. The CDR3 DNA sequence: TGTTCCAGCAGCTTCGAGGTTGGGGAGCAGTACTTC. Translating it yields CSSSFEVGEQYF. The chain joins TRBV7-9 to TRBJ2-7; no reliable D call. There are 12 residues in the CDR3. The germline V gene encodes CDR1 SEHNR and CDR2 FQNEAQ (reference sequence).

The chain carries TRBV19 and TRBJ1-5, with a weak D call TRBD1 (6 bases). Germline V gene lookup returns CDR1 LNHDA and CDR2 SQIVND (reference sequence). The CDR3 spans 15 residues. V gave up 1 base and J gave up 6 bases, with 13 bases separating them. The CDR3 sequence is CASSIGGGGSQPQHF. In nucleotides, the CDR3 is TGTGCCAGTAGTATAGGTGGGGGCGGGAGTCAGCCCCAGCATTTT.

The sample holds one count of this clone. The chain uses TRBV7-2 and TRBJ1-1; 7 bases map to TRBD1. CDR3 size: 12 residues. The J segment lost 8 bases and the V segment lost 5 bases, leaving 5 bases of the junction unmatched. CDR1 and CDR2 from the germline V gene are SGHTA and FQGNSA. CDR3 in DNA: TGTGCCAGCAGCCCAAGGGGGCTCGAAGCTTTCTTT. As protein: CASSPRGLEAFF.

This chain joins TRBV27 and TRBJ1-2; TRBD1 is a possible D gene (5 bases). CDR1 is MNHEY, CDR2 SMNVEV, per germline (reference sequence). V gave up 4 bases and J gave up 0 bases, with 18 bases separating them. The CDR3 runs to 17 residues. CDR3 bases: TGTGCCAGCAGTTCCACCAGGATTAGGACACCTAACTATGGCTACACCTTC. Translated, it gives CASSSTRIRTPNYGYTF.

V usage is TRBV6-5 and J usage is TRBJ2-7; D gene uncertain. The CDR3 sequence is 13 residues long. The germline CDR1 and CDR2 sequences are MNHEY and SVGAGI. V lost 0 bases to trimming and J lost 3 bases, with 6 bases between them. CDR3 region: CASSYSYGYEQYF. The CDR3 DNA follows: TGTGCCAGCAGTTACTCGTACGGCTACGAGCAGTACTTC.

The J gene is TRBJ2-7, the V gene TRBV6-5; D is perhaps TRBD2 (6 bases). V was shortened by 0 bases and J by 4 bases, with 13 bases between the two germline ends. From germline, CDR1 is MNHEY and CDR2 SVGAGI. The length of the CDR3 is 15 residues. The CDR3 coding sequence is TGTGCCAGCAGTTACTCGACAATGGGGGGTTACGAGCAGTACTTC. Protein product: CASSYSTMGGYEQYF.

This chain's CDR3 is CASSPTGTSRTTLRGQYF. In DNA, the CDR3 is TGTGCCAGCAGCCCTACCGGGACTAGCAGAACCACCCTACGTGGGCAGTACTTC. The J gene is TRBJ2-7, the V gene TRBV7-9, with 9 nucleotides matching TRBD2. Looked up from germline, CDR1 is SEHNR and CDR2 is FQNEAQ (reference sequence). CDR3 length equals 18 residues. J was trimmed by 9 bases and V by 5 bases; bases with no gene match: 23.

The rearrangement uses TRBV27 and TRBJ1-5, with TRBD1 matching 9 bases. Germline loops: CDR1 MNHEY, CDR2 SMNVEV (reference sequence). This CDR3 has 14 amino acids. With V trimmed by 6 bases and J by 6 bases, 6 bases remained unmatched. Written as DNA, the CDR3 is TGTGCCAGCAGCCGTACAGGGGGCCTTCAGCCCCAGCATTTT. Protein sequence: CASSRTGGLQPQHF.

CDR3 residues: CASSPGQGLSYNEQFF. The CDR3 nucleotides are TGTGCCAGTAGTCCGGGACAGGGACTCTCCTACAATGAGCAGTTCTTC. The V and J genes are TRBV19 and TRBJ2-1; TRBD1 matches at 9 bases. Germline lookup yields CDR1 LNHDA and CDR2 SQIVND (reference sequence). This CDR3 contains 16 residues. V dropped 5 bases and J dropped 0; count of bases not matched to a gene: 5. Full variable domain (remainder filled in from reference TRBV19 and TRBJ2-1): DGGITQSPKYLFRKEGQNVTLSCEQNLNHDAMYWYRQDPGQGLRLIYYSQIVNDFQKGDIAEGYSVSREKKESFPLTVTSAQKNPTAFYLCASSPGQGLSYNEQFFGPGTRLTVL.

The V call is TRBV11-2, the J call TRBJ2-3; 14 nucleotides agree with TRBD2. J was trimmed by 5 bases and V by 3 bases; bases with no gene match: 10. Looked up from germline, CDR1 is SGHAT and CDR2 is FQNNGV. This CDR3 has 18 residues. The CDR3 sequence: CASSLGGGTSGRGDTQYF. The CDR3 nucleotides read TGTGCCAGCAGCTTGGGGGGTGGGACTAGCGGGAGAGGAGATACGCAGTATTTT.